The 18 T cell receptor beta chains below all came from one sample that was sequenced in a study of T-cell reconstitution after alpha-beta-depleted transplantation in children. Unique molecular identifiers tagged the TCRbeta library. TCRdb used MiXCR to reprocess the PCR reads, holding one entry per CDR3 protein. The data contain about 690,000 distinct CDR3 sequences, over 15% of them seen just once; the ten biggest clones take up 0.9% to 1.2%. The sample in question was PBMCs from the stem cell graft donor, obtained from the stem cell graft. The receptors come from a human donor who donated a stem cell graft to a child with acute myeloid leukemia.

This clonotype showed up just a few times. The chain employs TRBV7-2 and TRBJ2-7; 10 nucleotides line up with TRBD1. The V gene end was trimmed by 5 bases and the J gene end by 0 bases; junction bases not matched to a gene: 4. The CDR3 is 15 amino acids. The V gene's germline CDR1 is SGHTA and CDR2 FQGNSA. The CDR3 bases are TGTGCCAGCAGCCTCTGGACAGGGGGCTCCTACGAGCAGTACTTC. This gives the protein CASSLWTGGSYEQYF.

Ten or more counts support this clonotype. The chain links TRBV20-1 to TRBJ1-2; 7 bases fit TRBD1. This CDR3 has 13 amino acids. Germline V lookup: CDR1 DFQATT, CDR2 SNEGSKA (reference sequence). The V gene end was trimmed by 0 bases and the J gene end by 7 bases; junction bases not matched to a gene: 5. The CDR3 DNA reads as TGCAGTGCTAGAGATGGCGGGGACAGTGGCTACACCTTC. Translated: CSARDGGDSGYTF.

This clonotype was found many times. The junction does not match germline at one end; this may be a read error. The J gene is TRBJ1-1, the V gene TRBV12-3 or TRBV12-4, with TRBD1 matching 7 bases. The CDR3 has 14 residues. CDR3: CASILQGIGTEAFF. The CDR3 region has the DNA TGTGCCAGCATTTTACAGGGGATCGGCACTGAAGCTTTCTTT.

The CDR3 sequence is CASSVGGETGELFF. The CDR3 nucleotides are TGTGCCAGCAGCGTAGGTGGGGAAACCGGGGAGCTGTTTTTT. This chain links TRBV9 with TRBJ2-2, with D unresolved. The ends were cut back, 0 bases at V and 5 bases at J, with 8 bases in the middle. CDR3 size: 14 residues. Germline V gene sequence: CDR1 SGDLS, CDR2 YYNGEE. The whole variable domain, filled in from reference TRBV9 and TRBJ2-2, reads DSGVTQTPKHLITATGQRVTLRCSPRSGDLSVYWYQQSLDQGLQFLIQYYNGEERAKGNILERFSAQQFPDLHSELNLSSLELGDSALYFCASSVGGETGELFFGEGSRLTVL.

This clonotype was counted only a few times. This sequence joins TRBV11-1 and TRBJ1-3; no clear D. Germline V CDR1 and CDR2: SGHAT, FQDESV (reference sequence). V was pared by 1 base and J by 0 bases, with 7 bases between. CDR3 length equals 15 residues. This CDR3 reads CASSLGVDSGNTIYF. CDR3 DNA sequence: TGTGCCAGCAGCTTAGGAGTGGACTCTGGAAACACCATATATTTT.

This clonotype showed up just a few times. The DNA for the CDR3 is TGTGCCAGCAGCCCGGTCCATTTGAACACTGAAGCTTTCTTT. Its translation: CASSPVHLNTEAFF. The genes are TRBV7-2 and TRBJ1-1; D is ambiguous. This CDR3 spans 14 amino acids. The germline V gene has CDR1 SGHTA and CDR2 FQGNSA. V shed 5 bases and J shed 0 bases, with 10 bases lying between them.

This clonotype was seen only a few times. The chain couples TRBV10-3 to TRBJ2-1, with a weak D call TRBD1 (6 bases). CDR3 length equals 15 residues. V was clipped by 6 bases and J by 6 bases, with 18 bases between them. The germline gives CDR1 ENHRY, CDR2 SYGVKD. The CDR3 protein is CAISLIGGAGNEQFF. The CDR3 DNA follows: TGTGCCATCAGCTTGATAGGGGGTGCGGGCAATGAGCAGTTCTTC.

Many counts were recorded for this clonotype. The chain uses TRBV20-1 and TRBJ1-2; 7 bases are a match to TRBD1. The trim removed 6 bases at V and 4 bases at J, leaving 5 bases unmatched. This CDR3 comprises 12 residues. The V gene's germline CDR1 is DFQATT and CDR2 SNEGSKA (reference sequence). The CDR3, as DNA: TGCAGTGCACGGGGACAGAGCTATGGCTACACCTTC. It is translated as CSARGQSYGYTF.

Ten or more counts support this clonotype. CDR3 region: CASSQVPGRDRGETQYF. The DNA of the CDR3 is TGCGCCAGCAGCCAAGTGCCAGGGCGGGATCGCGGAGAGACCCAGTACTTC. This chain joins TRBV4-3 and TRBJ2-5; D may be TRBD2 (6 bases). The CDR3 contains 17 residues. V gave up 1 base and J gave up 4 bases, with 19 bases separating them. The germline CDR1 and CDR2 sequences are LGHNA and YSLEER.

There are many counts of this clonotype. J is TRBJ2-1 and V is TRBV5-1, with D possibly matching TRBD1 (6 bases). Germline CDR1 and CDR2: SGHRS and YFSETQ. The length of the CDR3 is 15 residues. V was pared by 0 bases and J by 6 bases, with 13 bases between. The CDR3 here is CASSLAGGHGNEQFF. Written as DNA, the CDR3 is TGCGCCAGCAGCTTGGCTGGGGGCCACGGCAATGAGCAGTTCTTC.

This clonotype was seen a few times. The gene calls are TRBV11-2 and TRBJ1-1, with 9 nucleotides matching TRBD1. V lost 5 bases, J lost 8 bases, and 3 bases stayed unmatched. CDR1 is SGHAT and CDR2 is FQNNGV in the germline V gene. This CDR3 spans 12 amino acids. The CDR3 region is CASSTGTGEAFF. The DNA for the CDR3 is TGTGCCAGCAGCACCGGGACAGGGGAAGCTTTCTTT.

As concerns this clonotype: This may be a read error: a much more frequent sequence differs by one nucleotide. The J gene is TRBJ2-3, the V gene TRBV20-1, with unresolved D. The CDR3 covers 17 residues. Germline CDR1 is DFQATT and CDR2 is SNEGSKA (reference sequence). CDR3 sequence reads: CCARVLGRARFTDTQYF. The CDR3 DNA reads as TGCTGTGCTAGAGTTCTGGGAAGGGCTAGGTTCACAGATACGCAGTATTTT.

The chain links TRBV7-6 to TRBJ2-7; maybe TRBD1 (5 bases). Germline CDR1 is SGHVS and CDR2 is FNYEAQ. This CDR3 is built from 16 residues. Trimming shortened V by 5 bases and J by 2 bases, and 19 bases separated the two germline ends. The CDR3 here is CASSADTGESAYEQYF. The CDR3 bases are TGTGCCAGCAGCGCCGATACAGGAGAGTCGGCCTACGAGCAGTACTTC.

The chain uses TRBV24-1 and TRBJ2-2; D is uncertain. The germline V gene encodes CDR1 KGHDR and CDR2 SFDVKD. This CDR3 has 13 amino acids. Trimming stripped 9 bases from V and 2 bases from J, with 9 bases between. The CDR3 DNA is TGTGCCACCCAACAAGACAACACCGGGGAGCTGTTTTTT. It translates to CATQQDNTGELFF.

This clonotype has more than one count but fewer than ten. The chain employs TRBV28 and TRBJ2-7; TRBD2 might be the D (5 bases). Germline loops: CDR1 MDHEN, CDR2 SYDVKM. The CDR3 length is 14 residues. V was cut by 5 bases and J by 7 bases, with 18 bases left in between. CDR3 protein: CASSRPGNSGEQYV. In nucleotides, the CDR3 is TGTGCCAGCAGTCGTCCGGGAAACTCGGGTGAGCAGTACGTC.

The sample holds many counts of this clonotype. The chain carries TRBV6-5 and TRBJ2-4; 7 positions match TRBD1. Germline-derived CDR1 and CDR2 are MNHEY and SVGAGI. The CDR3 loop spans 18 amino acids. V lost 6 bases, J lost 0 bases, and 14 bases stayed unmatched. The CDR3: CASSPVGTEALAKNIQYF. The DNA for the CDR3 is TGTGCCAGCAGCCCAGTCGGGACAGAGGCACTAGCCAAAAACATTCAGTACTTC.

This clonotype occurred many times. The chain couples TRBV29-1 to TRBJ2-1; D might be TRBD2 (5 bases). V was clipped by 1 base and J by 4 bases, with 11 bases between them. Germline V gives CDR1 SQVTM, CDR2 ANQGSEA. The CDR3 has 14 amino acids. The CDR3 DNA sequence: TGCAGCGTTGAAGGTCGGCGGGTTTACAATGAGCAGTTCTTC. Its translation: CSVEGRRVYNEQFF.

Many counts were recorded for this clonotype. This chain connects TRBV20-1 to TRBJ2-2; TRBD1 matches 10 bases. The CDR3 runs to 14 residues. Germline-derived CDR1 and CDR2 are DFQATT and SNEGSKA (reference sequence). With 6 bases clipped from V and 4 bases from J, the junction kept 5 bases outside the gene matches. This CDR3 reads CSALGQGGTGELFF. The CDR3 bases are TGCAGTGCCCTTGGACAGGGGGGCACCGGGGAGCTGTTTTTT.